This TCR beta chain emerged from a study of glioma-infiltrating T cells (TCRdb year 2016). With regard to the full study: Glioma tissue, non-neoplastic brain tissue and matched peripheral blood mononuclear cells were used as sources from which TCR alpha- and beta-chain repertoires were sequenced. To measure how far tissue and blood T-cell populations diverged, each tissue-infiltrating repertoire was compared against the peripheral blood repertoire of the same patient. The paired cohort was made up of three low-grade glioma patients, eight primary glioblastoma patients and three non-glioma patients who contributed non-neoplastic brain tissue. The paper's findings and limits, for the study overall: Very few CDR3 sequences were found to be shared between tissue and blood, and this scarcity was attributed to high CDR3 diversity and limited sampling. The group comparisons were based on small numbers of patients: three non-neoplastic, three low-grade glioma and seven or eight glioblastoma patients. VJ-independent divergence between tissue and blood was found to be below expectation in non-neoplastic patients but above expectation in all gliomas, particularly low-grade gliomas.

This clonotype was counted many times. Its antigen is still unknown. The record has no base qualities; no much larger clone is one base away. TCR alpha and beta CDR3 regions were amplified with the iRepertoire nested amplicon-rescue multiplex PCR (arm-PCR) platform from RNA. The input for one-step reverse transcription and amplification was 100-400 ng of either tissue mRNA or PBMC total RNA. Following bead purification, Illumina adapters were added by a secondary multiplex PCR, and the libraries were gel-purified between 200 and 400 bp. Internal 6-nucleotide barcodes were carried by the libraries and were used for demultiplexing. The libraries were sequenced on an Illumina MiSeq using 2x220 or 2x250 nucleotide paired-end reads. Per the source publication's procedure: Paired reads were merged using FLASH 1.2.11 and aligned with BWA-MEM to the GRCh37 human genome, and TRA and TRB reads were then extracted. For V and J assignment, an IMGT-derived reference of cassette sequences and CDR3 motifs that included pseudogenes was used. Reads were translated in three frames, and productive CDR3s were defined as those with a C...FGXG motif and no stop codons. A clonotype was defined as a unique combination of a V-J cassette pair and a CDR3 amino acid sequence. Filtering of reads was based on Hamming distance, with the threshold set by the sequence error rate of each sample in mapped regions. The raw public data were reprocessed by TCRdb itself: fastp quality trimming at Q25, MiXCR clonotype calling, in-frame beta chains only. Each CDR3 protein gets just one entry, which takes the most common genes and DNA from the rows behind it. The V and J calls and clone size are TCRdb's, not the authors'. Here the sample has approximately 100,000 distinct CDR3 sequences; about 30% occur a single time. The ten largest account for 44% of the sample.

The source material was glioma tissue, nonneoplastic brain tissue, or PBMCs (not recorded which). This TCR was sampled from a human donor with low-grade glioma or glioblastoma, undergoing nonglioma brain surgery, or in good health (not recorded which).

The sequenced DNA is TGTGCCAGCAGTATGGGGGGGACTCAGGCTGAAGCTTTCTTT. This gives the protein CASSMGGTQAEAFF. The chain was built from TRBV28 and TRBJ1-1; tentative D gene TRBD1, with 5 bases matching. The germline V gene gives CDR1 as MDHEN and CDR2 as SYDVKM. The CDR3, from cysteine to phenylalanine, totals 14 residues. The read is trimmed to its CDR3 DNA, 42 bases read in frame from base 1. V and J are truncated by 5 bases and 6 bases respectively, leaving an intervening sequence of 16 bases.